The 2 T cell receptor beta chains given below trace back to one sample, sequenced in a study of T-cell memory formation after mild COVID-19. TCRdb analysed the 5' RACE reads with MiXCR anew, one entry per CDR3 protein. The repertoire holds approximately 46,000 distinct CDR3 sequences, with 6% to 7% as singletons. Sequencing was performed on PBMCs or a T cell subset sorted from them (not recorded which). These receptors were collected from an adult who had mild COVID-19 (a few samples of this study predate the infection). Cell type and time point are not known.

This clonotype was detected a few times. This chain connects TRBV5-1 to TRBJ1-1; TRBD1 matches at 9 bases. The CDR3 is 17 amino acids. Looked up from germline, CDR1 is SGHRS and CDR2 is YFSETQ. The V segment lost 1 base and the J segment 4 bases; nucleotides outside the gene matches: 11. The DNA for the CDR3 is TGCGCCAGCAGCTTGAACAGGGGGCAGGTAGTAGGCACTGAAGCTTTCTTT. Translated, it gives CASSLNRGQVVGTEAFF.

In its sample, this clonotype was seen many times. V and J are TRBV12-3 or TRBV12-4 and TRBJ2-5; 7 bases are a match to TRBD1. The CDR3 sequence is 14 residues long. Trimming took 8 bases from V and 5 from J; bases not matched to a gene: 11. The CDR3 region has the DNA TGTGCCAGCCTCTTAGCAGGGGGTGGTGAGACCCAGTACTTC. Its protein product is CASLLAGGGETQYF.